This TCR beta chain appears in the sequencing data of a study of tumor-infiltrating lymphocytes in localized non-small cell lung cancer. As for the study in general: Some samples were collected after neoadjuvant chemotherapy; smokers, never-smokers and several histologies were included.

Study results and caveats: Immunotypes IM1 and IM2 had similar TCR-derived T-cell fractions.

Data came from immunoSEQ multiplex PCR; TCRdb stores just in-frame clones and leaves some out. The sample has 12,000 or so clones, more than 65% seen once. Regarding this clone: Its antigen is undetermined.

Per the germline V gene, CDR1 is WNHNN and CDR2 is SYGVQD (reference sequence). Trimming took off 3 bases at V and 6 bases at J, with 9 bases between the two ends. This CDR3 comprises 13 residues. This TCR was recovered from a human donor with non-small cell lung cancer. The chain couples TRBV10-1 to TRBJ2-1; D could derive from TRBD1 or TRBD2 (5 bases each). The sample consisted of lung tumor tissue. The chain's CDR3 is CASSEPGANEQFF. CDR3 DNA sequence: TGCGCCAGCAGTGAACCCGGGGCCAATGAGCAGTTCTTC.